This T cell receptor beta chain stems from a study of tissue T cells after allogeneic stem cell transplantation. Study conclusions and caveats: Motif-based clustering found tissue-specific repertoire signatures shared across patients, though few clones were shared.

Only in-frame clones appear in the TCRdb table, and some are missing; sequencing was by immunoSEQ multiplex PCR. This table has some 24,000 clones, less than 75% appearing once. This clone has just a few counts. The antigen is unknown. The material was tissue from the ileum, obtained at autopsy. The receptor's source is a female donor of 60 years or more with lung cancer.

CDR3 residues: CASKRELEADTQYF. The CDR3 nucleotides read TGTGCCAGCAAGCGGGAGCTAGAAGCAGATACGCAGTATTTT. The chain uses TRBV19 and TRBJ2-3; 8 nucleotides line up with TRBD2. Germline lookup yields CDR1 LNHDA and CDR2 SQIVND (reference sequence). This CDR3 is 14 amino acids long. V was clipped by 9 bases and J by 4 bases; unmatched bases: 9. Complete variable domain (other parts from reference TRBV19 and TRBJ2-3): DGGITQSPKYLFRKEGQNVTLSCEQNLNHDAMYWYRQDPGQGLRLIYYSQIVNDFQKGDIAEGYSVSREKKESFPLTVTSAQKNPTAFYLCASKRELEADTQYFGPGTRLTVL.